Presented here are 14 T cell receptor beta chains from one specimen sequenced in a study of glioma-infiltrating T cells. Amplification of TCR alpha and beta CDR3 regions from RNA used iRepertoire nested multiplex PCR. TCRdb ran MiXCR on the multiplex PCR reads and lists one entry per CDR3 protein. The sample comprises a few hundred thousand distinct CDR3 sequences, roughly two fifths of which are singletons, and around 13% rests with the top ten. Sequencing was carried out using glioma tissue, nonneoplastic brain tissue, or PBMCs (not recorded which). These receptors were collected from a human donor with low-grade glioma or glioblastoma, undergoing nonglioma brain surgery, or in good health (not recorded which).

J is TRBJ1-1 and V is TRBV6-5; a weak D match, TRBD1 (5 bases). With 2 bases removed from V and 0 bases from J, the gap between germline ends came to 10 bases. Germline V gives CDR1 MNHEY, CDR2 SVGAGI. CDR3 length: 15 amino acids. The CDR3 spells CASSYRGLMNTEAFF. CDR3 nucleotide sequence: TGTGCCAGCAGTTACAGGGGTTTGATGAACACTGAAGCTTTCTTT.

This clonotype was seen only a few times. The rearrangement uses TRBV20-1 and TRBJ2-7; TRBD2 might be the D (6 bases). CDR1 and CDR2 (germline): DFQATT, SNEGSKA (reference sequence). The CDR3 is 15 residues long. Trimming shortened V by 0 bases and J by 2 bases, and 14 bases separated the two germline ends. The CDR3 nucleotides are TGCAGTGCTAGAGAGGGGCCTAGCGCTACCTACGAGCAGTACTTC. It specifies CSAREGPSATYEQYF.

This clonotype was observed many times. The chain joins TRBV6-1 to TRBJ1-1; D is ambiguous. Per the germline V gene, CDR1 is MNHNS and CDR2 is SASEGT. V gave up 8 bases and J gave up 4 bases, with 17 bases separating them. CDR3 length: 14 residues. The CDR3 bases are TGTGCCAGCCACGTTACGGCGCTCGGCACTGAAGCTTTCTTT. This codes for CASHVTALGTEAFF.

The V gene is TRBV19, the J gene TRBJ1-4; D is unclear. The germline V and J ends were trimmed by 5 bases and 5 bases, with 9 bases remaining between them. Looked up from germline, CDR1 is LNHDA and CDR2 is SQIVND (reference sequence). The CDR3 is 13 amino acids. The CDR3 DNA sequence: TGTGCCAGTAGTCTCGCTCACAATGAAAAACTGTTTTTT. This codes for CASSLAHNEKLFF. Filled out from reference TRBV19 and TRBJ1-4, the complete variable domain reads DGGITQSPKYLFRKEGQNVTLSCEQNLNHDAMYWYRQDPGQGLRLIYYSQIVNDFQKGDIAEGYSVSREKKESFPLTVTSAQKNPTAFYLCASSLAHNEKLFFGSGTQLSVL.

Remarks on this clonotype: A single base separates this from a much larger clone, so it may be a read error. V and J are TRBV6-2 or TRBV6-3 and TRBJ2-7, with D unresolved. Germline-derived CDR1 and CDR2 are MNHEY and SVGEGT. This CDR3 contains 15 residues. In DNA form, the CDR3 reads TGTGCCAGCAGTTACCTTATTTCGGTCTTCTACAAGCAGTACTTC. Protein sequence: CASSYLISVFYKQYF.

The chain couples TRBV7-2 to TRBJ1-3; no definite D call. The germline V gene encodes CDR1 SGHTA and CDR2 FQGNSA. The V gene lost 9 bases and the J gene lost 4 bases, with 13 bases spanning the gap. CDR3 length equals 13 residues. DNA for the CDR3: TGTGCCAGTAAGGGTCGAGGCGGAAACACCATATATTTT. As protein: CASKGRGGNTIYF.

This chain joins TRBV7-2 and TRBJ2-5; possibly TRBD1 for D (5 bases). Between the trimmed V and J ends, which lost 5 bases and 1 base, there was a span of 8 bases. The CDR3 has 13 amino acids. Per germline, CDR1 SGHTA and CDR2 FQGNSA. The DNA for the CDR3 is TGTGCCAGCAGCCAGGGCTTCCAAGAGACCCAGTACTTC. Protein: CASSQGFQETQYF. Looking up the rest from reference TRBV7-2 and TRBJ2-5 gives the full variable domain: GAGVSQSPSNKVTEKGKDVELRCDPISGHTALYWYRQSLGQGLEFLIYFQGNSAPDKSGLPSDRFSAERTGGSVSTLTIQRTQQEDSAVYLCASSQGFQETQYFGPGTRLLVL.

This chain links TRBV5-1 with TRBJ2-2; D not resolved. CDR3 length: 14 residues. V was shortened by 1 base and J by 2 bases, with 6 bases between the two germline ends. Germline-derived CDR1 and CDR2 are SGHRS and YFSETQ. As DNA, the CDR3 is TGCGCCAGCAGCTTGCACCAAAACACCGGGGAGCTGTTTTTT. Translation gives CASSLHQNTGELFF.

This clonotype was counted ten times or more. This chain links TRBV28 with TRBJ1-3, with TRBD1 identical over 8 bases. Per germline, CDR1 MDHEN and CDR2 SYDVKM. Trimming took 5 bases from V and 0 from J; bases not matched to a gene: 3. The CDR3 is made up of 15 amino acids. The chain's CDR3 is CASSQGAPSGNTIYF. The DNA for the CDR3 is TGTGCCAGCAGTCAGGGGGCTCCCTCTGGAAACACCATATATTTT.

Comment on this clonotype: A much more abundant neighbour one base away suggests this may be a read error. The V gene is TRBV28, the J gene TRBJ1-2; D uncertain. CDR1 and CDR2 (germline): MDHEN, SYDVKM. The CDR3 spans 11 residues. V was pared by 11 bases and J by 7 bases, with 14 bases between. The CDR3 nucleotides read TGTGCCCGCTCTGTCGGGTTTGGCTACACCTTC. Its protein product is CARSVGFGYTF.

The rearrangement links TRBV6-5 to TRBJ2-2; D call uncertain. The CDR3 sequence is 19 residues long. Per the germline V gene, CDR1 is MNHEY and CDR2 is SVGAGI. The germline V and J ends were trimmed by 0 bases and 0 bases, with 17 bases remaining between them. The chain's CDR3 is CASSYSTPWPSANTGELFF. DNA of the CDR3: TGTGCCAGCAGTTACTCGACCCCCTGGCCCAGCGCGAACACCGGGGAGCTGTTTTTT.

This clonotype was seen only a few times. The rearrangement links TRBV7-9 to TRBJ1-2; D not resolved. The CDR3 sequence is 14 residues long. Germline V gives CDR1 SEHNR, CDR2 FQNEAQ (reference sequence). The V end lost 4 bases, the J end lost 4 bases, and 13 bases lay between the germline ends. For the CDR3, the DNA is TGTGCCAGCAGCTATAGGGTCTGGCGCTATGGCTACACCTTC. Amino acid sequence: CASSYRVWRYGYTF.

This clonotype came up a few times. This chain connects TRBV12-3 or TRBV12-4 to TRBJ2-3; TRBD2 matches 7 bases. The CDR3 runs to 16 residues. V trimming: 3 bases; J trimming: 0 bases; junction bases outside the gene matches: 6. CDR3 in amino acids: CASSFRISGSTDTQYF. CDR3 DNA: TGTGCCAGCAGTTTCAGGATTAGCGGGAGCACAGATACGCAGTATTTT.

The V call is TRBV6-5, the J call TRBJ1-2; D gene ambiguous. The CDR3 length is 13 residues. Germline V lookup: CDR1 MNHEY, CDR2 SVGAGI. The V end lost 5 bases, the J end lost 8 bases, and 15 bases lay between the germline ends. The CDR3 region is CASSDTPGKGYTF. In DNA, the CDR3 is TGTGCCAGCAGTGATACCCCTGGCAAGGGCTACACCTTC.